The T cell receptor (beta chain) described here comes from a study of cytomegalovirus exposure and HLA in healthy donors (dated by TCRdb to 2016 to 2017). Study-wide context: According to an earlier analysis of 587 of the donors, about 180 million T cells yielded over 90 million unique TCR beta sequences and around 280 Gb of sequence data. The T cell repertoires of around 730 subjects were profiled by immunosequencing and related to cytomegalovirus serostatus. In addition to the first cohort of around 670 subjects, a separate validation cohort of 120 different subjects was used. Roughly 300 gigabases of sequencing data and around 90 million unique TCR sequences made up an early release that covered some 640 HLA-typed donors. A later genetic analysis used genome-wide SNP genotypes for 398 of the 666 donors, treating that subset as a discovery cohort. The later analysis used no new phenotypic data to find candidate immune exposures, relying instead on TCR beta sequences and their occurrence across donors. HLA typing covered class I and class II loci at four-digit resolution. An earlier analysis of some 500 of the donors applied high-throughput TCR beta sequencing to assess whether each TCR beta V gene segment acted as functional or pseudogenic. Among the approximately 420 genotyped donors, under 90% belonged to the genetic ancestry cluster associated with self-reported Caucasian donors. The study aimed to test whether signatures of past pathogen exposure could be identified by cataloging public T cell receptors. A later analysis re-analyzed previously published TCR beta repertoires from 550 to 700 donors and added high-resolution HLA genotyping to study TCR occurrence patterns. All discovery cohort repertoires had been generated using a single sequencing platform. Across approximately 400 genotyped donors of the cohort, an average of about 240,000 unique TCR beta nucleotide sequences per donor were sequenced, and 15% to 20% of those sequences were non-productive. Alongside the repertoire data, information on donor age, sex, ethnicity and CMV serostatus was compiled. Because of strong linkage in the cohort, four to six DR-DQ haplotypes were treated as single units for association and clustering. The number of typed donors differed by locus: about 629-630 for A, B, C, DRB1 and DQB1; approximately 520 for DQA1; roughly 600 for DPA1; and some 470 for DPB1. To predict cytomegalovirus infection status, the study brought together high-throughput TCR immunosequencing, statistical association of individual TCRs with disease status, and machine learning.

V loses 4 bases of germline sequence and J loses 1 base, and the interval between the two ends is 14 bases. The germline V gene (reference sequence) supplies CDR1 MNHNY and CDR2 SVGAGI. From its cysteine to its phenylalanine, the CDR3 spans 16 amino acids. CDR3 DNA is the only sequence kept; it has 48 bases, read in frame from the first base. Library generation was performed with the immunoSEQ multiplex PCR assay. A mixture of 60 forward primers for TCR Vbeta segments and 13 reverse primers for TCR Jbeta segments was used in the multiplex PCR. Amplification of the CDR3 region of rearranged TCR beta genes was performed with a multiplex PCR assay on genomic DNA. The Illumina HiSeq System was used to sequence the amplified TCR beta libraries as 87-base-pair reads. For the original study's pipeline: A later analysis tallied tens of millions of unique TCR beta chains across the 700 or so repertoires, and approximately 12 million of those chains were shared by two or more donors. Raw reads were error-corrected and collapsed into unique sequences with a nearest-neighbor algorithm that merged closely related sequences to remove PCR and sequencing errors. Alignment of CDR3 sequences to IMGT reference sequences was used to assign V, D and J gene segments. For a sequence to be retained, a match of at least six nucleotides to both a V gene segment and a J gene segment was required. A rearrangement was called productive if the CDR3 had no stop codons and remained in frame with V and J, and every other rearrangement was called non-productive. CDR3 was defined by IMGT convention, running from the second conserved V-encoded cysteine to the conserved J-encoded phenylalanine. Sequences without an unambiguous match to a single V gene segment were excluded from the earlier analysis of 450 to 750 of the donors. An earlier analysis of a few hundred of the donors classified V segments as functional when productive rearrangements were above 56.7% and as segregating when the standard deviation between donors was above 5%. A statistical classification framework was built for diagnosing cytomegalovirus status from the catalog of TCR beta chain sequences. A later analysis assigned V and J genes by comparing TCR nucleotide sequences with IMGT/GENE-DB human TR gene sequences. Using the TCRdist pipeline, a later analysis assigned CDR3 sequences along with most-parsimonious VDJ recombination scenarios. A later analysis defined each TCR beta chain by its CDR3 amino acid sequence plus V-gene family, and excluded reads lacking a unique V-gene family. To address suspected cross-contamination and a sequencing artifact, a later analysis removed a few hundred highly shared, low-generation-probability nucleotide sequences. For each public chain, a later analysis derived a clonal expansion index from normalized ranks of inferred template counts within each repertoire. Generation probabilities in a later analysis came from a VDJ recombination model fitted to out-of-frame rearrangements, and those results were checked against IGoR. In a later analysis, TCR-TCR, TCR-HLA and TCR-CMV co-occurrence was scored with hypergeometric tests, and a repertoire-size bias correction was applied to TCR pairs. A later analysis estimated false discovery rates by permuting HLA or CMV assignments 20 times. In a later analysis, co-occurring TCRs were grouped with DBSCAN, and TCRdist sequence similarity was added when clustering was performed within HLA-allele-positive subsets. For co-occurrence clustering, repertoires with fewer than 30,000 or more than 120,000 public chains were excluded, along with about five repertoires with anomalous nucleotide sharing. Imported from immuneACCESS, the table was reduced by TCRdb to in-frame sequences with V and J called. These copies leave out some clones; in studies compared against another copy, an unresolved V gene accounts for under half, and the cause of the remainder is not known. The V and J calls and the clone size are those of that table, but D and trimming were determined from the DNA. This sample is represented by some 150,000 clones; approximately 79% of them were singletons. The ten largest clonotypes hold about 4.6% of the sample.

In total, roughly 670 healthy bone marrow donors made up the cohort. At the time of sampling, every cohort member was nominally healthy, though immune exposures that went unrecorded were likely present. The donor tested CMV seronegative and was one of the 352 seronegative cohort members. A peripheral blood sample was collected from each donor, and TCR beta sequencing was performed on peripheral blood mononuclear cells. Genomic DNA was extracted from the blood cell samples with the Qiagen DNeasy Blood Extraction Kit. Study-wide findings and limitations: A later analysis reported that several top co-occurrence clusters appeared linked to parvovirus B19, influenza, CMV and Epstein-Barr virus. According to a later genetic analysis, donors in an Asian-associated ancestry cluster had fewer N-insertions in productive TCRs than the approximately 650-donor mean. An association between a missense DCLRE1C variant and V-gene and J-gene trimming of TCR beta chains was found in a later genetic analysis and replicated in an independent cohort. The classifier was reported to diagnose cytomegalovirus status with high specificity and sensitivity in both the original and validation cohorts. Assigning TCR associations to individual alleles was difficult when HLA alleles, especially DR and DQ, strongly co-occurred. Correlated functional status among segregating V segments might be attributable to linkage disequilibrium, but an unknown experimental factor could not be ruled out. In vitro tests confirmed that a few of the cytomegalovirus-associated TCR beta chains recognize cytomegalovirus antigens. The presence/absence analyses assumed that sequencing depth was roughly uniform across donors, and that assumption may not be true. For the cohort, immune exposure information was limited to CMV serostatus. According to a later analysis, TCR association rates differed among HLA loci, with DRB1 alleles showing the most associated TCRs and HLA-C alleles showing the fewest. Because HLA typing was missing for some donors at each locus, association tests included only the typed subset. In a later analysis, more than 15,000 TCR beta sequences were associated with specific HLA alleles at a false discovery rate of 0.05. The authors suggested that the approach could potentially be generalized to other disease states and immunological phenotypes. A group of highly shared sequence variants was considered likely to be a technical artifact of the sequencing pipeline. In a later analysis, HLA-associated TCR beta chains showed more clonal expansion and lower generation probabilities than non-associated chains that were equally common. Because counts were too low, seventeen rarely observed V segments, including chromosome 9 orphons, were left out of the earlier analysis of several hundred of the donors. Some IMGT-functional V segments, including TRBV6-2 and TRBV6-3, could not be distinguished by the 87-base-pair reads and were therefore excluded. According to a later analysis, most CMV-associated TCR beta chains appeared to be HLA-restricted, and the HLA associations seemed to be driven largely by CMV exposure. A total of some 180 TCR beta chains were listed by the study as associated with cytomegalovirus. While some public TCRs were present in many individuals, most TCR sequences turned up only very rarely across donors. Broadly in line with IMGT annotations, most TCR beta V segments showed up in productive rearrangements about 90% or about 30% of the time in an earlier analysis of under 700 of the donors. Only TCR beta chains were sequenced in this cohort, and the absence of alpha or paired-chain data limited detectable features. A further reported finding was that TCR beta sequences accurately predicted the HLA-A and HLA-B alleles for most subjects in the first cohort.

Remarks on this clone: The antigen it binds to is not known. Nothing much larger sits one base from this clone, and base qualities are not available.

In this chain, TRBV6-6 is recombined with TRBJ1-5; the D gene is possibly TRBD1, with 6 bases matching. Sequencing used PBMCs. This TCR came from a middle-aged man in good health and CMV-seronegative. The CDR3 is CASSSEQGGSNQPQHF. The nucleotides are TGTGCCAGCAGTTCAGAACAGGGTGGGAGCAATCAGCCCCAGCATTTT.